This T cell receptor beta chain comes out of a study of cytomegalovirus exposure and HLA in healthy donors. Study details: Researchers found that roughly 80% of a few hundred genotyped donors fell within the Caucasian-associated ancestry cluster. Overall study findings and caveats: Serostatus for CMV was the only available immune exposure information.

The PCR used 60 Vbeta and 13 Jbeta primers. The table came from immunoSEQ multiplex PCR; TCRdb's copy has only in-frame clones and leaves some out. Counted here are about 140,000 clones, approximately 80% occurring once; the ten biggest clones make up approximately 2%. V trimming: 2 bases; J trimming: 4 bases; junction bases outside the gene matches: 3. This CDR3 is 14 amino acids long. CDR1 and CDR2 from the germline V gene are SGHAT and FQDESV (reference sequence). Comments on this clone: Antigen specificity is unknown.

The genes are TRBV11-1 and TRBJ2-5, with TRBD1 identical over 8 bases. This receptor was identified in a man aged 25 to 40 in good health and CMV-seronegative. Sequenced: PBMCs. CDR3 residues: CASSLNDRGETQYF. CDR3 DNA sequence: TGTGCCAGCAGCTTAAATGACAGGGGAGAGACCCAGTACTTC.